One and the same sample provided the 2 T cell receptor beta chains below, sequenced in a study of blood T cell repertoires in COVID-19. Some clones are missing from TCRdb's copy, which holds only in-frame ones; the method was immunoSEQ multiplex PCR. In the table there are hundreds of thousands of clones, more than 85% of which are singletons. The sequenced material came from PBMCs or T cells enriched from blood (not recorded which). These receptors were obtained from a woman in her 30s who had recovered from COVID-19.

This chain uses TRBV7-2 with TRBJ2-7, with D possibly being TRBD2 (7 bases). The CDR3 spans 14 residues. Trimming pared 4 bases from V and 1 base from J, leaving 11 bases between. Germline lookup yields CDR1 SGHTA and CDR2 FQGNSA. The CDR3 sequence: CASSWGGASYEQYF. The CDR3, as DNA: TGTGCCAGCAGCTGGGGGGGGGCTTCCTACGAGCAGTACTTC. Drawing the rest from reference TRBV7-2 and TRBJ2-7, the complete variable domain is GAGVSQSPSNKVTEKGKDVELRCDPISGHTALYWYRQSLGQGLEFLIYFQGNSAPDKSGLPSDRFSAERTGGSVSTLTIQRTQQEDSAVYLCASSWGGASYEQYFGPGTRLTVT.

The chain links TRBV7-9 to TRBJ1-2, with D tentatively TRBD1 (6 bases). The CDR3 spans 15 residues. The germline V gene encodes CDR1 SEHNR and CDR2 FQNEAQ (reference sequence). V lost 5 bases and J lost 2, with 15 bases in between. CDR3 in amino acids: CASSLSDSLNYGYTF. CDR3 nucleotide sequence: TGTGCCAGCAGCCTATCGGACAGCCTAAACTATGGCTACACCTTC.